A selection of T cell receptor beta chains follows, all from one sample in a study of CD8 T cells in acute hepatitis C reinfection. The protocol was immunoSEQ multiplex PCR, while the TCRdb copy is restricted to in-frame clones and leaves out a portion. The sample has around 2,700 clones; about 70% are singletons. The starting material was HCV NS3-1073 tetramer-sorted CD8+ T cells from PBMCs, obtained at follow-up. Receptors were obtained from a man aged 35 to 55 who spontaneously cleared hepatitis C infection. The CDR3 runs from the conserved cysteine through the conserved F or W. Each record gives: V gene, clone size, D gene, J gene, CDR3 length, CDR3 DNA, CDR3 protein. A D gene is named only where the DNA matches it firmly. Not every row has a clone size; where given, it reads once, few, many or a size class.

V: TRBV6-1; size: NA; D: NA; J: TRBJ2-1; length: 15; DNA: TGTGCCAGCGCGTACTACCCTTCCACGGGTGAGGAGCAGTTCTTC; CDR3: CASAYYPSTGEEQFF
V: TRBV13; size: NA; D: TRBD2; J: TRBJ2-1; length: 16; DNA: TGTGCCAGCAGCCCCCGGACTAGCGGGGGGAACAATGAGCAGTTCTTC; CDR3: CASSPRTSGGNNEQFF
V: TRBV7-8; size: NA; D: NA; J: TRBJ2-7; length: 19; DNA: TGTGCCAGCAGCTTAGCCGCCCCTTTGCCGGACGGGCTTTCCTACGAGCAGTACTTC; CDR3: CASSLAAPLPDGLSYEQYF
V: TRBV30; size: NA; D: NA; J: TRBJ2-7; length: 13; DNA: TGTGCCTGGAGTGCTTCCGGACTGTACGAGCAGTACTTC; CDR3: CAWSASGLYEQYF
V: TRBV30; size: NA; D: TRBD2; J: TRBJ2-7; length: 15; DNA: TGTGCCTGGAGTGTCCCCCGACTAGCGGTGTACGAGCAGTACTTC; CDR3: CAWSVPRLAVYEQYF
V: TRBV25-1; size: NA; D: NA; J: TRBJ1-1; length: 14; DNA: TGTGCCAGCAGTGAGGCAGGCACGAACACTGAAGCTTTCTTT; CDR3: CASSEAGTNTEAFF
V: TRBV27; size: few; D: NA; J: TRBJ2-1; length: 18; DNA: TGTGCCAGCAGTTCAGCATACTTCCGGGACGGCACCTACAATGAGCAGTTCTTC; CDR3: CASSSAYFRDGTYNEQFF
V: TRBV30; size: few; D: TRBD1; J: TRBJ1-1; length: 13; DNA: TGTGCCTCCAGGGGACAGACTAACACTGAAGCTTTCTTT; CDR3: CASRGQTNTEAFF
V: TRBV6-5; size: NA; D: NA; J: TRBJ1-6; length: 14; DNA: TGTGCCACCGCGAGGGGCTCCTATAATTCACCCCTCCACTTT; CDR3: CATARGSYNSPLHF
V: TRBV19; size: once; D: TRBD2; J: TRBJ2-1; length: 16; DNA: TGTGCCAGTAGCCCTTCGAGCGGGGGCTCCTACAATGAGCAGTTCTTC; CDR3: CASSPSSGGSYNEQFF
V: TRBV6-1; size: NA; D: NA; J: TRBJ1-1; length: 14; DNA: TGTGCCAGCAGTTGGGGGACAAGTGGGACTGAAGCTTTCTTT; CDR3: CASSWGTSGTEAFF
V: TRBV4-1; size: NA; D: NA; J: TRBJ2-1; length: 15; DNA: TGCGCCAGCAGCCAAGATCCAGCAAGTCGCGATGAGCAGTTCTTC; CDR3: CASSQDPASRDEQFF
V: TRBV7-9; size: NA; D: NA; J: TRBJ2-7; length: 14; DNA: TGTGCCAGCAGCTTATCCGGTACAGGGTACGAGCAGTACTTC; CDR3: CASSLSGTGYEQYF
V: TRBV9; size: NA; D: NA; J: TRBJ2-1; length: 11; DNA: TGTGCCAGCAGCATTAACAATGAGCAGTTCTTC; CDR3: CASSINNEQFF
V: TRBV7-6; size: NA; D: NA; J: TRBJ1-2; length: 12; DNA: TGTGCCAGCAGCGGCAGGGATCCTGGCTACACCTTC; CDR3: CASSGRDPGYTF
V: TRBV5-6; size: NA; D: TRBD2; J: TRBJ2-7; length: 14; DNA: TGTGCCAGCAGCTCAGGACTAGCGGAGAACGAGCAGTACTTC; CDR3: CASSSGLAENEQYF
V: TRBV29-1; size: NA; D: NA; J: TRBJ1-1; length: 12; DNA: TGCAGCGTTGAGGGAAGCAACACTGAAGCTTTCTTT; CDR3: CSVEGSNTEAFF
V: TRBV6-5; size: NA; D: NA; J: TRBJ1-2; length: 13; DNA: TGTGCCAGCAGTTACGGGGCAGACTATGGCTACACCTTC; CDR3: CASSYGADYGYTF
V: TRBV5-6; size: NA; D: NA; J: TRBJ1-1; length: 12; DNA: TGTGCCAGCAGCGGTCTGAACACTGAAGCTTTCTTT; CDR3: CASSGLNTEAFF
V: TRBV29-1; size: NA; D: TRBD1; J: TRBJ1-2; length: 14; DNA: TGCAGCGCAATACCGGGACAGGGGGCGCGTGGCTACACCTTC; CDR3: CSAIPGQGARGYTF
V: TRBV30; size: NA; D: NA; J: TRBJ1-1; length: 13; DNA: TGTGCCTGGAGTGTAATGCAGGGCACTGAAGCTTTCTTT; CDR3: CAWSVMQGTEAFF
V: TRBV7-9; size: NA; D: NA; J: TRBJ1-2; length: 19; DNA: TGTGCCAGCAGCTTAGGCTCCGGCCCACTACGGGGGGCGACCTATGGCTACACCTTC; CDR3: CASSLGSGPLRGATYGYTF
V: TRBV27; size: NA; D: TRBD1; J: TRBJ1-5; length: 15; DNA: TGTGCCAGCAGTTTATGGCAGGGGGCAAATCAGTCCCAGCATTTT; CDR3: CASSLWQGANQSQHF
V: TRBV5-1; size: NA; D: TRBD1; J: TRBJ2-7; length: 14; DNA: TGCGCCAGCAGCTTGGCAGGGGGCCAGAGCGAGCAGTACTTC; CDR3: CASSLAGGQSEQYF
V: TRBV2; size: NA; D: TRBD2; J: TRBJ2-5; length: 17; DNA: TGTGCCAGCAACGTACTGACTAGCGGGAGTACCCAAGAGACCCAGTACTTC; CDR3: CASNVLTSGSTQETQYF
V: TRBV19; size: once; D: NA; J: TRBJ1-2; length: 15; DNA: TGTGCCAGTAGTATAGGCCGGAGAGACAGCTATGGCTACACCTTC; CDR3: CASSIGRRDSYGYTF
V: TRBV5-6; size: once; D: NA; J: TRBJ2-3; length: 15; DNA: TGTGCCAGCAGCCTCCGGGACTGGTACACAGATACGCAGTATTTT; CDR3: CASSLRDWYTDTQYF
V: TRBV27; size: NA; D: NA; J: TRBJ2-2; length: 14; DNA: TGTGCCAGCAGTTTTAGACTGAACACCGGGGAGCTGTTTTTT; CDR3: CASSFRLNTGELFF
V: TRBV7-2; size: NA; D: NA; J: TRBJ1-5; length: 15; DNA: TGTGCCAGCAGCAGACTTCAGGCGCCCAATCAGCCCCAGCATTTT; CDR3: CASSRLQAPNQPQHF
V: TRBV27; size: NA; D: NA; J: TRBJ2-3; length: 15; DNA: TGTGCCAGCAGTTTATTCACAGGGAGCACAGATACGCAGTATTTT; CDR3: CASSLFTGSTDTQYF
V: TRBV27; size: NA; D: NA; J: TRBJ1-1; length: 13; DNA: TGTGCCAGCAGTTTAGGGCTGGTCACTGAAGCTTTCTTT; CDR3: CASSLGLVTEAFF
V: TRBV11-2; size: NA; D: NA; J: TRBJ2-2; length: 11; DNA: TGTGCCAGCAGTGGGTCGGGGGAGCTGTTTTTT; CDR3: CASSGSGELFF
V: TRBV5-4; size: NA; D: TRBD1; J: TRBJ2-3; length: 15; DNA: TGTGCCAGCAGCTCCGGGACAGGGGGCTGGGATACGCAGTATTTT; CDR3: CASSSGTGGWDTQYF
V: TRBV13; size: NA; D: NA; J: TRBJ1-3; length: 15; DNA: TGTGCCAGCAGCTTATATAGAACAGCCGGAAACACCATATATTTT; CDR3: CASSLYRTAGNTIYF
V: TRBV9; size: few; D: TRBD1; J: TRBJ1-3; length: 17; DNA: TGTGCCAGCAGCGGTCGGGACAGGTCCTACTCTGGAAACACCATATATTTT; CDR3: CASSGRDRSYSGNTIYF
V: TRBV5-1; size: NA; D: TRBD1; J: TRBJ1-2; length: 13; DNA: TGCGCCAGCAGCTCCGGGACAGACGAAGGCTACACCTTC; CDR3: CASSSGTDEGYTF
V: TRBV6-5; size: few; D: NA; J: TRBJ1-5; length: 11; DNA: TGTGCCAGCACCGACGGGGGGCCCCAGCATTTT; CDR3: CASTDGGPQHF
V: TRBV6-4; size: NA; D: NA; J: TRBJ1-1; length: 11; DNA: TGTGCCAGCACTTATCAGGGTAAAGCTTTCTTT; CDR3: CASTYQGKAFF
V: TRBV4-1; size: NA; D: NA; J: TRBJ2-1; length: 16; DNA: TGCGCCAGCAGCCCCCCCGGACTCCGGTCGACCGATGAGCAGTTCTTC; CDR3: CASSPPGLRSTDEQFF
V: TRBV30; size: NA; D: NA; J: TRBJ2-5; length: 14; DNA: TGTGCCTGGAGCGAAGGGACTTCTCAAGAGACCCAGTACTTC; CDR3: CAWSEGTSQETQYF
V: TRBV5-6; size: NA; D: NA; J: TRBJ2-7; length: 12; DNA: TGTGCCAGCAGCCAGAGCTCCTACGAGCAGTACTTC; CDR3: CASSQSSYEQYF
V: TRBV5-4; size: NA; D: TRBD2; J: TRBJ2-7; length: 18; DNA: TGTGCCAGCAGCCAAGAAATGGGACTAGCGGGGGCCTCCTACGAGCAGTACTTC; CDR3: CASSQEMGLAGASYEQYF